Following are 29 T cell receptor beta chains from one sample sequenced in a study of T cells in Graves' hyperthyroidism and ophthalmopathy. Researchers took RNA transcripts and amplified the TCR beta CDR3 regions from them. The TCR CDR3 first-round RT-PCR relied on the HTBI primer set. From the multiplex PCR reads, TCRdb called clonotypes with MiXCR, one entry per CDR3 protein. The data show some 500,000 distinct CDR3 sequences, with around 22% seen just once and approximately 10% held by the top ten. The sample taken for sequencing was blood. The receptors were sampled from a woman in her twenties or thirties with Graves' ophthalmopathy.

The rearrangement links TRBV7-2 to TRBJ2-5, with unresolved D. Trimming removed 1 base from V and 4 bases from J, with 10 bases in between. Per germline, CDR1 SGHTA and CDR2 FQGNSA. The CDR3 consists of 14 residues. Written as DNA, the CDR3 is TGTGCCAGCAGCTTAGAGCCCTCGATAGAGACCCAGTACTTC. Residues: CASSLEPSIETQYF.

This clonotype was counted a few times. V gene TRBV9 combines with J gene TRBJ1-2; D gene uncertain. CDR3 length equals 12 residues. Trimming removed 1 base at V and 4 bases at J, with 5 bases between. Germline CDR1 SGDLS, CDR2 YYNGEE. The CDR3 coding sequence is TGTGCCAGCAGCGTACACTCCTATGGCTACACCTTC. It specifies CASSVHSYGYTF.

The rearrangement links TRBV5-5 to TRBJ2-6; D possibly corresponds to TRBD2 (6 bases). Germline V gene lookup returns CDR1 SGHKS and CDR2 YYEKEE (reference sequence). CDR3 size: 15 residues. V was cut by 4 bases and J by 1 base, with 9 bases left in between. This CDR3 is CASSPRGSGANVLTF. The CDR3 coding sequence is TGTGCCAGCAGCCCTCGGGGGTCTGGGGCCAACGTCCTGACTTTC.

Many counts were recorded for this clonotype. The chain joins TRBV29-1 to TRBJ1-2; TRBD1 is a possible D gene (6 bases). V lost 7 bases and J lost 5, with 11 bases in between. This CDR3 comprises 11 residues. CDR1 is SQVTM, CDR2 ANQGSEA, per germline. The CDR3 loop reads CSARTEYGYTF. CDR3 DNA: TGCAGCGCTCGGACAGAATATGGCTACACCTTC.

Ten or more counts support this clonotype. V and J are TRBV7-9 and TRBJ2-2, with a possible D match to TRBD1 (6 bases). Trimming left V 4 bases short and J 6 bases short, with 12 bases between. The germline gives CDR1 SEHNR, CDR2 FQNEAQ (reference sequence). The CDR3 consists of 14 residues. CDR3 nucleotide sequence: TGTGCCAGCAGCTCCCGCACAGGGCCCGGGGAGCTGTTTTTT. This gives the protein CASSSRTGPGELFF.

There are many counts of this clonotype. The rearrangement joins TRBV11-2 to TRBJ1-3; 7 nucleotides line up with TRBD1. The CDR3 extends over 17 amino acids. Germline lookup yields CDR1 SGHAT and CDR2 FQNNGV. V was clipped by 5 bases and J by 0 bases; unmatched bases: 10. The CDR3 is CASSPPGRDSSGNTIYF. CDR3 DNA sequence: TGTGCCAGCAGCCCACCGGGACGGGACAGCTCTGGAAACACCATATATTTT. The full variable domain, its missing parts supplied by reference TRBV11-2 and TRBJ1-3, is EAGVAQSPRYKIIEKRQSVAFWCNPISGHATLYWYQQILGQGPKLLIQFQNNGVVDDSQLPKDRFSAERLKGVDSTLKIQPAKLEDSAVYLCASSPPGRDSSGNTIYFGEGSWLTVV.

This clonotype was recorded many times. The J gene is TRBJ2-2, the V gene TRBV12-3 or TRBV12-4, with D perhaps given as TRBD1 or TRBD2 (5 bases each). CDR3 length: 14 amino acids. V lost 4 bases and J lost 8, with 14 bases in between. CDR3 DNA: TGTGCCAGCAGTTCCAAGGGGACGATAGGGGAGCTGTTTTTT. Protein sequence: CASSSKGTIGELFF.

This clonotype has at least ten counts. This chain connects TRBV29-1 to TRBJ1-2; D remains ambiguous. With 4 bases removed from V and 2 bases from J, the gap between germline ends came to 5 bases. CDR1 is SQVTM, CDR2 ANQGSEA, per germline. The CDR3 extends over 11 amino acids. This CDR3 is CSVAGNYGYTF. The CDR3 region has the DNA TGCAGCGTTGCCGGGAACTATGGCTACACCTTC.

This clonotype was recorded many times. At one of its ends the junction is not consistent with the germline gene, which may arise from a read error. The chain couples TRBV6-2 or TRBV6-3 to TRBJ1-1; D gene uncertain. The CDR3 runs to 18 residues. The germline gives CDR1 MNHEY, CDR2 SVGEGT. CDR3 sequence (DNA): TGTGCCAGCAGTTACTTTCGGCAGGTCCACGGGATGAACACTGAAACTTTCTTT. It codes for CASSYFRQVHGMNTETFF.

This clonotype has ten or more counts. In DNA form, the CDR3 reads TGCAGCGTCAAGAATCCCCTTCGGGAGAACACTGAAGCTTTCTTT. It is translated as CSVKNPLRENTEAFF. The chain has TRBV29-1 and TRBJ1-1, with unresolved D. The length of the CDR3 is 15 residues. Looked up from germline, CDR1 is SQVTM and CDR2 is ANQGSEA. Trimming removed 6 bases from V and 1 base from J, with 18 bases in between.

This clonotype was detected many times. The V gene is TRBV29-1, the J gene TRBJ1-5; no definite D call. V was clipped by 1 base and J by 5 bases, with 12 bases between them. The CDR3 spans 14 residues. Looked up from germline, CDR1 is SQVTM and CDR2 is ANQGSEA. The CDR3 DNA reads TGCAGCGTTGAAGGAGGAGCGTCCGATCAGCCCCAGCATTTT. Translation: CSVEGGASDQPQHF.

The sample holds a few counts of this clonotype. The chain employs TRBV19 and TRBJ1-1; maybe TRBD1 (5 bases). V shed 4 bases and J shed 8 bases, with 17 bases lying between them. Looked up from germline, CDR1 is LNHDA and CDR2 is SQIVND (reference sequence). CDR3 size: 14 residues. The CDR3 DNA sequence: TGTGCCAGTAGTACTTTCCGGGACGCTGGGGAAGCTTTCTTT. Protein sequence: CASSTFRDAGEAFF.

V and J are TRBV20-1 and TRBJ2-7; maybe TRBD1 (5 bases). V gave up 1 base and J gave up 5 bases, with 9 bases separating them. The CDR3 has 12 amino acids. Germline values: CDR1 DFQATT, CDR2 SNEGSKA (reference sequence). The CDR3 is CSARARGDEQYF. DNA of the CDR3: TGCAGTGCTAGAGCTAGGGGCGACGAGCAGTACTTC.

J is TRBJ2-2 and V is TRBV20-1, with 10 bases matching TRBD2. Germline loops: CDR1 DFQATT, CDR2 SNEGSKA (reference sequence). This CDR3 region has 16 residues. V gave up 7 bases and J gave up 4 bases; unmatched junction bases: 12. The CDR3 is CSVQGVAGGGTGELFF. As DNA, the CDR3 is TGCAGTGTTCAAGGGGTAGCGGGAGGCGGCACCGGGGAGCTGTTTTTT.

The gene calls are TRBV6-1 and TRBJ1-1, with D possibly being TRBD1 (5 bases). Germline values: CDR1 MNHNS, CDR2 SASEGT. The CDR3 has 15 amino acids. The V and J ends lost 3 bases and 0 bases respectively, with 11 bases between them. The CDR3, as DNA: TGTGCCAGCAGTGACTGGACGGACATGAACACTGAAGCTTTCTTT. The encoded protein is CASSDWTDMNTEAFF.

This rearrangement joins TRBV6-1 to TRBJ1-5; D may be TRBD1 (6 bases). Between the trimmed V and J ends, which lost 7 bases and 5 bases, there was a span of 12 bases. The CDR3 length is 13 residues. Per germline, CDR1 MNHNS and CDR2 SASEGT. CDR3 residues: CASKDRPDQPQHF. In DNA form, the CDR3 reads TGTGCCAGCAAGGACAGACCCGATCAGCCCCAGCATTTT.

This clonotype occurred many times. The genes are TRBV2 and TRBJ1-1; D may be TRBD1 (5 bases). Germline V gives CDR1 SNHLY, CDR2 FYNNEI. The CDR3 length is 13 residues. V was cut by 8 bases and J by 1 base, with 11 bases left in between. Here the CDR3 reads CASQGTQNTEAFF. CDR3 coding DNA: TGTGCCAGCCAGGGAACGCAGAACACTGAAGCTTTCTTT.

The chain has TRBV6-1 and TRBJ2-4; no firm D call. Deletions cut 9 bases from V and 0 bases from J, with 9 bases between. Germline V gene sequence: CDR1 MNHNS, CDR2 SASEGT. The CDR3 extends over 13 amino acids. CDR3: CASFGLAKNIQYF. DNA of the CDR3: TGTGCCAGTTTCGGCTTAGCCAAAAACATTCAGTACTTC.

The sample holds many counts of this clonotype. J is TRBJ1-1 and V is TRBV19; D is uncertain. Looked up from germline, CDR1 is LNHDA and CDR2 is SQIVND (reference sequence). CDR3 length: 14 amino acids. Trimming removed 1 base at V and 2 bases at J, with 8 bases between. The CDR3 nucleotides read TGTGCCAGTAGTATAGGTCATATTAACACTGAAGCTTTCTTT. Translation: CASSIGHINTEAFF.

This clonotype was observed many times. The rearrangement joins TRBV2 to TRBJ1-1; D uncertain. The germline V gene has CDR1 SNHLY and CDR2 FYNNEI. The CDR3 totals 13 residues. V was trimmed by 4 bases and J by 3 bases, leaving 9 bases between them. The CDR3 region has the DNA TGTGCCAGCAGTGTCGACGGTTACACTGAAGCTTTCTTT. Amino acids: CASSVDGYTEAFF.

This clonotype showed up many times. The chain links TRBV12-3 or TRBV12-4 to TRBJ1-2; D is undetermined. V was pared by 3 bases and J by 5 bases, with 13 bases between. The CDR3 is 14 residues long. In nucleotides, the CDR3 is TGTGCCAGCAGTTTTATTACACCGGGGTATGGCTACACCTTC. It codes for CASSFITPGYGYTF.

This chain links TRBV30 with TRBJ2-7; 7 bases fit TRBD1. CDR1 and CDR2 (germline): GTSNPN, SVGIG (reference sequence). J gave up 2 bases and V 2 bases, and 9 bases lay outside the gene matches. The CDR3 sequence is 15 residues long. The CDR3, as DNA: TGTGCCTGGAGTCCTCCGGGACAGATACCCTACGAGCAGTACTTC. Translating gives CAWSPPGQIPYEQYF.

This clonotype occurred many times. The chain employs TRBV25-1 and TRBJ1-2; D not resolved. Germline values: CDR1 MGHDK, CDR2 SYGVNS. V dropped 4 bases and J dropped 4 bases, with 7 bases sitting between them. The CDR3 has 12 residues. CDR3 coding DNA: TGTGCCAGCAGTGGGAACTTCTATGGCTACACCTTC. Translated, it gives CASSGNFYGYTF.

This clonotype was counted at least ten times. The CDR3 region is CASSLVWGDNAEAFF. The DNA for the CDR3 is TGTGCCAGCAGCTTAGTCTGGGGGGATAACGCTGAAGCTTTCTTT. V and J are TRBV7-2 and TRBJ1-1; TRBD1 is a possible D gene (5 bases). The germline gives CDR1 SGHTA, CDR2 FQGNSA. The CDR3 consists of 15 residues. Trimming removed 1 base from V and 6 bases from J, with 15 bases in between.

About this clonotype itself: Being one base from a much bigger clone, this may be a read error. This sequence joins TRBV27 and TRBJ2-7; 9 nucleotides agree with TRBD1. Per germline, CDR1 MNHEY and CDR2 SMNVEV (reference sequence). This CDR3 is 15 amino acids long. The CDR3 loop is CANSSGQGTRYEQYF. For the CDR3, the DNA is TGTGCCAACAGTTCAGGACAGGGGACAAGGTACGAGCAGTACTTC.

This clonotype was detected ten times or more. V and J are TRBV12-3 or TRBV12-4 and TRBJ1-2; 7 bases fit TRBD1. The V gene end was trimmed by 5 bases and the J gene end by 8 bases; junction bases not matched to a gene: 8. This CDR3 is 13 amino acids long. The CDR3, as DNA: TGTGCCAGCAGTCCTACAGGGGTTCGCGGCTACACCTTC. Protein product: CASSPTGVRGYTF.

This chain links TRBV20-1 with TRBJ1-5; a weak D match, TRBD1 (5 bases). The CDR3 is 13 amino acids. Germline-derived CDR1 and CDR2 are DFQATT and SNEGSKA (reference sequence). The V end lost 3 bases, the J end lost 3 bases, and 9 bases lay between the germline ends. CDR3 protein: CSARTASNQPQHF. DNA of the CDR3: TGCAGTGCTAGGACAGCCTCCAATCAGCCCCAGCATTTT.

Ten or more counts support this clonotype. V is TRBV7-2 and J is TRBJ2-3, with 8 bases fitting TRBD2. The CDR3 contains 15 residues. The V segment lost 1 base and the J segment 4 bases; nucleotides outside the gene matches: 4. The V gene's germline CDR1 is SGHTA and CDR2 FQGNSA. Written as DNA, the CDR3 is TGTGCCAGCAGCTTAGGGACTAGCTCCCCAGATACGCAGTATTTT. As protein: CASSLGTSSPDTQYF.

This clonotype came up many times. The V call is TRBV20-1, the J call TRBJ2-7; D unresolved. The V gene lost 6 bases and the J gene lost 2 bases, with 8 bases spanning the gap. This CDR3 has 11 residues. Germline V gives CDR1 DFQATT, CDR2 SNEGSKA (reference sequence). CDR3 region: CSAPRAYEQYF. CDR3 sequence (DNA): TGCAGTGCCCCACGGGCCTACGAGCAGTACTTC.